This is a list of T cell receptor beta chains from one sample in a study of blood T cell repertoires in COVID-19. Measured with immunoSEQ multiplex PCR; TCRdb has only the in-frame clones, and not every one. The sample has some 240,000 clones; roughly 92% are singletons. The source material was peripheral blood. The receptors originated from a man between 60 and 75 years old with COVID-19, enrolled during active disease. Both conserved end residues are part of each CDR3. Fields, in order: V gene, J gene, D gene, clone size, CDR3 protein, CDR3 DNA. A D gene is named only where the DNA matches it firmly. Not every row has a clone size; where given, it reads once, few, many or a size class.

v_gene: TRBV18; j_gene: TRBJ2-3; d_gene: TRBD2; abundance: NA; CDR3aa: CASSLGAGEVTDTQYF; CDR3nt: TGTGCCAGCTCACTTGGTGCGGGAGAGGTCACAGATACGCAGTATTTT
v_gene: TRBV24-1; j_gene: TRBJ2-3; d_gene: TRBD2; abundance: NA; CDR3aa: CATSDPAGAADTQYF; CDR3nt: TGTGCCACCAGTGATCCAGCGGGAGCGGCAGATACGCAGTATTTT
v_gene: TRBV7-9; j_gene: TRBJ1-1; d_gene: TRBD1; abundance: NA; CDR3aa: CASSLGRDRGGMNTEAFF; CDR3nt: TGTGCCAGCAGCTTAGGAAGGGACAGAGGGGGAATGAACACTGAAGCTTTCTTT
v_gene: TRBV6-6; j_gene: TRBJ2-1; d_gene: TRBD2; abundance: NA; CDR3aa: CASSIGLDYNEQFF; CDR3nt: TGTGCCAGCAGTATAGGACTAGACTACAATGAGCAGTTCTTC
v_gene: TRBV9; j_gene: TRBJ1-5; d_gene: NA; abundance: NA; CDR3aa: CASSAAGGNQPQHF; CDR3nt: TGTGCCAGCAGCGCCGCGGGAGGCAATCAGCCCCAGCATTTT
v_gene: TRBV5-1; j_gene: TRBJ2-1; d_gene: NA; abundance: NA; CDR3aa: CASSLEASSYNEQFF; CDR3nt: TGCGCCAGCAGCCTAGAGGCCAGCTCCTACAATGAGCAGTTCTTC
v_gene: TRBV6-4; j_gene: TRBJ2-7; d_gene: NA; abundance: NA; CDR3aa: CASSETYETASYEQYF; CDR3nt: TGTGCCAGCAGTGAGACTTATGAGACGGCCTCCTACGAGCAGTACTTC
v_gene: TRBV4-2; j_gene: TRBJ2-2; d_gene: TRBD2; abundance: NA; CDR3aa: CASSQVPGLDTGELFF; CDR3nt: TGTGCCAGCAGCCAAGTCCCGGGACTAGATACCGGGGAGCTGTTTTTT
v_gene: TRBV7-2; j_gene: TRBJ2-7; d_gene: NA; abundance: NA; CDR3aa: CASSLEASDSYEQYF; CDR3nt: TGTGCCAGCAGCTTAGAGGCTAGCGATAGCTACGAGCAGTACTTC
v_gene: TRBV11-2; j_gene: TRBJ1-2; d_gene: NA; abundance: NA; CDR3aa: CASSLAPWGGYGYTF; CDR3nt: TGTGCCAGCAGCCTAGCACCCTGGGGAGGCTATGGCTACACCTTC
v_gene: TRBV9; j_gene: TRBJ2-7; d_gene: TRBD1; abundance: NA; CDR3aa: CASSVAPGTGTYEQYF; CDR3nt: TGTGCCAGCAGCGTAGCCCCCGGGACAGGGACATACGAGCAGTACTTC
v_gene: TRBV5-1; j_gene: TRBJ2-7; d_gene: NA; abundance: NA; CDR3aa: CASSFSSAYEQYF; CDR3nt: TGCGCCAGCAGCTTTTCGTCCGCCTACGAGCAGTACTTC
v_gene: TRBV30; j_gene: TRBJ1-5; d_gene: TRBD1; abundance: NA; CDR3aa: CAWTTGIEGQPQHF; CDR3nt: TGTGCCTGGACGACAGGGATCGAGGGTCAGCCCCAGCATTTT
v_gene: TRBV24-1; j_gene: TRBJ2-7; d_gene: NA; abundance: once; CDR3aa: CATSDLPLSTLRDNSYEQYF; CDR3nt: TGTGCCACCAGTGATTTACCTCTATCAACCCTCCGGGACAATTCCTACGAGCAGTACTTC
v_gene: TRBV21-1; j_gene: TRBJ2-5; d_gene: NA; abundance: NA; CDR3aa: CASSKRGQGDQETQYF; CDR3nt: TGTGCCAGCAGCAAAAGAGGACAGGGAGACCAAGAGACCCAGTACTTC
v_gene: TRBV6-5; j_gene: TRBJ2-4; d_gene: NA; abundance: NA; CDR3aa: CATRVGGANIQYF; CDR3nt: TGTGCCACCCGGGTGGGGGGGGCAAACATTCAGTACTTC
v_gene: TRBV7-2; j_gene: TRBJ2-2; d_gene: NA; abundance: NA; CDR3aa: CASSQGIVPGELFF; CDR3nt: TGTGCCAGCAGCCAGGGGATTGTACCCGGGGAGCTGTTTTTT
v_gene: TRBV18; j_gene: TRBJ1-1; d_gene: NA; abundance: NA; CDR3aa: CASSPFTDETEAFF; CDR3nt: TGTGCCAGCTCACCCTTTACAGATGAGACTGAAGCTTTCTTT
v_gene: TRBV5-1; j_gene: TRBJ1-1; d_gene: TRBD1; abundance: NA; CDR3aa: CASSSQTGPYTEAFF; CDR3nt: TGCGCCAGCAGCTCCCAGACAGGGCCGTACACTGAAGCTTTCTTT
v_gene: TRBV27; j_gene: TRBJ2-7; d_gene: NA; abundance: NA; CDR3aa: CASKLISSYEQYF; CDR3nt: TGTGCCAGCAAGTTAATTAGCTCCTACGAGCAGTACTTC
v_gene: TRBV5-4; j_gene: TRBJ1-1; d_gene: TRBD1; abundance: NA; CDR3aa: CASSTGTGNTEAFF; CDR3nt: TGTGCCAGCAGCACAGGGACAGGCAACACTGAAGCTTTCTTT
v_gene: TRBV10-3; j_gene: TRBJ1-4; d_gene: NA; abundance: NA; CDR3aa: CAIRQGTGTTNEKLFF; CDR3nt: TGTGCCATCAGACAGGGCACGGGTACAACTAATGAAAAACTGTTTTTT